The clone carrying this TCR beta chain was found a few times. The antigen remains unidentified. This specimen belongs to a study of identical twins. CDR1 is SGHTA and CDR2 is FQGNSA in the germline V gene. V shed 1 base, J shed 3 bases, and the junction held 5 bases outside the gene matches. This CDR3 spans 15 amino acids. Study observations and caveats: Zero-insertion analyses were open to partial confounding by invariant MAIT and iNKT cells. Abundant cord blood beta clonotypes carried fewer insertions; memory repertoires showed none.

Template switching added a universal primer site, and cDNA bore unique molecular identifiers. A single record per CDR3 protein comes from TCRdb applying MiXCR to the 5' RACE reads. The repertoire holds about 220,000 distinct CDR3 sequences, 6.5% to 8.5% seen once, with less than 2% in the top ten. This same sample was also part of a study on yellow fever vaccine responses in identical twins. That work adds: Each twin's T cell response to the vaccine was reported to look partly convergent and partly personalized.

Input material: memory (CD45RO+) T cells sorted from blood. The chain has TRBV7-2 and TRBJ2-7, with TRBD1 identical over 8 bases. This TCR came from a woman under 30 in good health. In nucleotides, the CDR3 is TGTGCCAGCAGCTTAGTCAGGGGGCAGATCTACGAGCAGTACTTC. Translating gives CASSLVRGQIYEQYF.